This entry describes one T cell receptor (beta chain). Its target antigen remains unknown. Germline is not matched at one junction end, which may reflect a read error. This record comes from a study of regulatory T cells after allogeneic stem cell transplantation (dated by TCRdb to 2017 to 2018). With regard to the full study: Each patient's group depended on whether acute graft-versus-host disease developed within 100 days after stem cell transplantation. CD4+CD25+CD127- regulatory T cells were obtained from patient PBMCs by means of fluorescence-activated cell sorting. Conventional CD4+ T cells defined as CD4+CD25+/-CD127+ were also sorted and TCR-sequenced for comparison in the study. The regulatory T-cell TCR repertoire after allogeneic stem cell transplantation was compared between patients with and without acute graft-versus-host disease.

Broad study findings and their caveats: Conventional CD4+ T-cell repertoire diversity did not differ significantly between patients with and without graft-versus-host disease. The small patient sample size meant the findings required validation in a larger cohort. In non-GvHD patients, the top 10 regulatory T-cell clones took up a significantly larger share of the repertoire, which suggests that presumably allo-specific protective clones had expanded. Patients without graft-versus-host disease showed a less diverse, more focused regulatory T-cell TCR repertoire than patients with the disease. No regulatory T-cell clones were found in all patients, and the number of sorted cells showed no significant correlation with the inverse Simpson index.

The intended sense of this specimen's time point label: 30 days after allogeneic hematopoietic stem cell transplantation. At 30 days after allogeneic hematopoietic stem cell transplantation, peripheral blood mononuclear cells were collected from the patients. Sequenced on an Illumina MiSeq. The SMARTer RACE cDNA Amplification kit was used to reverse transcribe the RNA, and the TCR beta CDR3 region was then amplified. RNA from sorted cells was extracted with the RNeasy Mini Kit. Illumina paired-end sequencing was used to sequence the TCR beta amplicons. The original pipeline was this. TCR repertoire analysis used MiXCR, VDJtools and the tcR R package. The inverse Simpson index was used to measure diversity, and clones were grouped as rare, small, medium or expanded based on each clone's proportion of the repertoire. TCRdb ran its own pipeline on the public reads, namely fastp trimming at Q25 and MiXCR clone calling, and kept in-frame beta chains. All rows with the same CDR3 protein become a single entry with the most common DNA and genes. The V and J calls follow TCRdb's processing rather than the paper's. Recorded for this sample are roughly 4,700 distinct CDR3 sequences; approximately 96% of them occurred a single time. Approximately 40% of the sample lies in the top ten.

The TCR was taken from a human patient who had an allogeneic stem cell transplant, so the T cells may come from the graft donor. The source material was sorted CD4+ T cells from blood (whether regulatory or conventional is not recorded), sampled 30 days after allogeneic stem cell transplant.

The nucleotide sequence reads as follows: TGCGCCAGCAGCTGGAGGGGGGACACGGATTATACGTACTACTTC. This codes for CASSWRGDTDYTYYF. The rearranged segments are TRBV5-1 and TRBJ1-2, and TRBD1 may be the D gene, going by 6 matching bases. Per the germline V gene, SGHRS is the CDR1 and YFSETQ is the CDR2. The CDR3 starts with the cysteine, ends with the phenylalanine, and has 15 residues. Of the read, only the CDR3 DNA is kept; its 45 bases are in frame from base 1.